These 27 T cell receptor beta chains were sequenced from one sample in a study of technical replicates of blood from several donors (dated by TCRdb to 2017 to 2019). Receptor libraries were prepared by the immunoSEQ multiplex PCR assay. The table was pulled from immuneACCESS by TCRdb, which kept in-frame rearrangements only. Such tables lose some clones; where checked, under half of the loss comes from unresolved V genes, and the rest has no known cause. The sample table contains some 76,000 clones; only one count was recorded for 95% to 98% of them. The ten largest clones capture approximately 0.21% of the sample. What was sequenced was T cells isolated from PBMCs. The source is a human donor in good health.

V gene TRBV19 combines with J gene TRBJ2-5; 7 nucleotides line up with TRBD1. The CDR3 is made up of 14 amino acids. After removal of 4 bases from V and 2 bases from J, the junction contained 4 bases not matched to a gene. Germline V gene data show CDR1 as LNHDA and CDR2 as SQIVND (reference sequence). CDR3 nucleotide sequence: TGTGCCAGTAGTACGACAGGGTTACAAGAGACCCAGTACTTC. Its protein is CASSTTGLQETQYF.

The gene calls are TRBV27 and TRBJ2-5; 8 bases fit TRBD1. Germline CDR1 is MNHEY and CDR2 is SMNVEV (reference sequence). V trimming: 3 bases; J trimming: 5 bases; junction bases outside the gene matches: 8. The CDR3 is 15 residues long. CDR3 nucleotide sequence: TGTGCCAGCAGTTTCTCGACAGGGGATACTGAGACCCAGTACTTC. Its protein is CASSFSTGDTETQYF.

The DNA for the CDR3 is TGTGCCAGCTCACCTTTGCAGGGGCATAGTTCCTACGAGCAGTACTTC. Translated, it gives CASSPLQGHSSYEQYF. The rearrangement joins TRBV18 to TRBJ2-7; TRBD1 is a possible D gene (6 bases). Between the trimmed V and J ends, which lost 3 bases and 1 base, there was a span of 16 bases. CDR3 length: 16 residues. CDR1 KGHSH and CDR2 LQKENI come from the germline V gene.

The chain combines TRBV9 with TRBJ2-7; 10 bases align to TRBD2. V was clipped by 3 bases and J by 4 bases; unmatched bases: 7. The germline V gene has CDR1 SGDLS and CDR2 YYNGEE. The length of the CDR3 is 15 residues. CDR3 in amino acids: CASSAPSGSTYEQYF. For the CDR3, the DNA is TGTGCCAGCAGCGCCCCTAGCGGGAGCACTTACGAGCAGTACTTC.

The chain combines TRBV19 with TRBJ1-5; 7 nucleotides align to TRBD1. Unmatched junction bases numbered 7, after V lost 10 bases and J lost 7 bases. Germline lookup yields CDR1 LNHDA and CDR2 SQIVND (reference sequence). The CDR3 has 12 amino acids. Here the CDR3 reads CATQTGIQPQHF. CDR3 bases: TGTGCCACCCAGACAGGGATACAGCCCCAGCATTTT.

The chain has TRBV28 and TRBJ1-2; unclear D gene. CDR1 is MDHEN and CDR2 is SYDVKM in the germline V gene. This CDR3 is built from 14 residues. Trimming took 6 bases from V and 0 from J, leaving 11 bases between them. The CDR3 DNA follows: TGTGCCAGCAGGCCCATTCCAGCTAACTATGGCTACACCTTC. Protein product: CASRPIPANYGYTF.

The chain is built from TRBV6-6 and TRBJ2-7; 7 nucleotides match TRBD1. CDR3 length equals 13 residues. V lost 6 bases and J lost 2; bases outside the gene matches: 4. Germline V CDR1 and CDR2: MNHNY, SVGAGI (reference sequence). DNA of the CDR3: TGTGCCAGCAGGGAACAGGGGCCCTACGAGCAGTACTTC. Its translation: CASREQGPYEQYF.

The genes are TRBV4-1 and TRBJ2-4; 9 nucleotides match TRBD1. CDR1 is MGHRA and CDR2 is YSYEKL in the germline V gene. V gave up 0 bases and J gave up 8 bases; unmatched junction bases: 8. CDR3 length equals 16 residues. The CDR3 DNA reads TGCGCCAGCAGCCAAGAAGGGGGTGGGACAGGGCACATTCAGTACTTC. Translated, it gives CASSQEGGGTGHIQYF.

This clone was seen just once. The rearrangement joins TRBV7-3 to TRBJ2-5; D is perhaps TRBD2 (6 bases). The CDR3 spans 14 residues. Germline-derived CDR1 and CDR2 are SGHTA and FQGTGA. The V end lost 5 bases, the J end lost 3 bases, and 13 bases lay between the germline ends. The CDR3 nucleotides read TGTGCCAGCAGCCCCCACCCGGGAGAAGAGACCCAGTACTTC. Protein: CASSPHPGEETQYF.

The CDR3 coding sequence is TGTGCCAGCAGCCGAACTAGCGGGAGTCAAGATGAGCAGTTCTTC. It is translated as CASSRTSGSQDEQFF. V usage is TRBV5-4 and J usage is TRBJ2-1; TRBD2 aligns across 11 bases. Germline CDR1 SGHNT, CDR2 YYREEE (reference sequence). V lost 4 bases and J lost 8; bases outside the gene matches: 8. The CDR3 runs 15 residues.

As DNA, the CDR3 is TGTGCCAGCAGCTTACTAGCGGGTCCTCAAAGGGAGCAGTACTTC. Protein product: CASSLLAGPQREQYF. The chain recombines TRBV11-3 with TRBJ2-7, with 8 nucleotides matching TRBD2. The V and J ends lost 2 bases and 7 bases, in that order; junction bases with no gene match: 10. Germline V CDR1 and CDR2: SGHNT, YENEEA. The CDR3 is 15 residues long.

The chain joins TRBV15 to TRBJ1-4; 9 bases match TRBD1. This CDR3 has 15 amino acids. V was pared by 5 bases and J by 7 bases, with 8 bases of the junction left unmatched. Germline values: CDR1 LNHNV, CDR2 YYDKDF (reference sequence). The CDR3 DNA sequence: TGTGCCACCAGCCGAGGGGGACAGGGAAGTGAAAAACTGTTTTTT. Protein: CATSRGGQGSEKLFF.

V usage is TRBV5-1 and J usage is TRBJ2-2; D might be TRBD2 (6 bases). Looked up from germline, CDR1 is SGHRS and CDR2 is YFSETQ. Trimming shortened V by 5 bases and J by 5 bases, and 13 bases separated the two germline ends. The CDR3 covers 14 residues. The chain's CDR3 is CASRLGTSTGELFF. The CDR3 DNA sequence: TGCGCCAGCAGATTAGGGACTTCTACCGGGGAGCTGTTTTTT. Combining the CDR3 with reference TRBV5-1 and TRBJ2-2 gives the whole variable domain KAGVTQTPRYLIKTRGQQVTLSCSPISGHRSVSWYQQTPGQGLQFLFEYFSETQRNKGNFPGRFSGRQFSNSRSEMNVSTLELGDSALYLCASRLGTSTGELFFGEGSRLTVL.

The V call is TRBV6-5, the J call TRBJ1-5; D remains unclear. Germline V CDR1 and CDR2: MNHEY, SVGAGI. With 5 bases removed from V and 10 bases from J, the gap between germline ends came to 15 bases. The CDR3 consists of 13 residues. CDR3 sequence reads: CASSLRITAPQHF. The CDR3 nucleotides read TGTGCCAGCAGTCTACGAATCACCGCACCCCAGCATTTT.

The chain has TRBV6-1 and TRBJ2-5; weak D call: TRBD2 (6 bases). The CDR3 runs to 14 residues. Germline loops: CDR1 MNHNS, CDR2 SASEGT. V lost 4 bases to trimming and J lost 5 bases, with 14 bases between them. CDR3 in DNA: TGTGCCAGCAGTGCCCGGGGGTTGGGGGAGACCCAGTACTTC. Its translation: CASSARGLGETQYF.

This chain links TRBV7-9 with TRBJ2-1; D unresolved. The CDR3 totals 14 residues. Germline V gene data show CDR1 as SEHNR and CDR2 as FQNEAQ (reference sequence). V was trimmed by 1 base and J by 4 bases, leaving 8 bases between them. The CDR3 reads CASSLVGQYNEQFF. The CDR3 DNA sequence: TGTGCCAGCAGCTTAGTTGGGCAGTACAATGAGCAGTTCTTC.

The rearrangement joins TRBV6-5 to TRBJ2-7; 10 nucleotides line up with TRBD1. Losses at the gene ends were 6 bases for V and 5 bases for J; bases not matched to a gene: 7. The germline gives CDR1 MNHEY, CDR2 SVGAGI. CDR3 length: 14 amino acids. CDR3 residues: CASRGTGVIHEQYF. The CDR3 region has the DNA TGTGCCAGCAGGGGGACAGGGGTTATCCACGAGCAGTACTTC.

The V gene is TRBV4-2, the J gene TRBJ2-3; 8 bases are shared with TRBD2. V was clipped by 5 bases and J by 5 bases; unmatched bases: 12. This CDR3 region has 16 residues. Germline assignment: CDR1 LGHNA and CDR2 YNFKEQ. CDR3 DNA sequence: TGTGCCAGCAGCTATACTAGCGGAGCCGGGGGAGATACGCAGTATTTT. This codes for CASSYTSGAGGDTQYF.

V gene TRBV16 combines with J gene TRBJ1-1; no clear D gene. The V gene's germline CDR1 is KGHSY and CDR2 FQNENV. The CDR3 contains 13 residues. V lost 1 base to trimming and J lost 1 base, with 4 bases between them. The CDR3 region is CASSQLRNTEAFF. The CDR3 coding sequence is TGTGCCAGCAGCCAATTGCGGAACACTGAAGCTTTCTTT.

The J gene is TRBJ2-7, the V gene TRBV28; 7 nucleotides align to TRBD1. The CDR3 runs 13 residues. With 7 bases clipped from V and 2 bases from J, the junction kept 5 bases outside the gene matches. Germline CDR1 MDHEN, CDR2 SYDVKM. The CDR3 DNA reads TGTGCCAGCATCGAGACAGGGACCTACGAGCAGTACTTC. This codes for CASIETGTYEQYF.

This clone is a singleton in its sample. The CDR3: CASSEGTSGSLEQFF. CDR3 nucleotide sequence: TGTGCCAGCAGCGAGGGGACTAGCGGGAGTCTTGAGCAGTTCTTC. The chain carries TRBV9 and TRBJ2-1; TRBD2 matches 14 bases. Germline CDR1 SGDLS, CDR2 YYNGEE. The V segment lost 3 bases and the J segment 9 bases; nucleotides outside the gene matches: 5. The CDR3 length is 15 residues.

The rearrangement joins TRBV5-1 to TRBJ2-3; D may be TRBD2 (6 bases). The V and J ends lost 3 bases and 4 bases respectively, with 6 bases between them. This CDR3 is built from 12 residues. CDR1 is SGHRS, CDR2 YFSETQ, per germline. This CDR3 is CASSWGADTQYF. The CDR3 DNA is TGCGCCAGCAGCTGGGGGGCAGATACGCAGTATTTT.

This chain connects TRBV15 to TRBJ2-5; D call uncertain. Trimming cost V 1 base and J 5 bases, with 8 bases left between them. There are 13 residues in the CDR3. The germline V gene encodes CDR1 LNHNV and CDR2 YYDKDF (reference sequence). As DNA, the CDR3 is TGTGCCACCAGCAGAGGGTCAGCGGAGACCCAGTACTTC. As protein: CATSRGSAETQYF.

The V gene is TRBV19, the J gene TRBJ2-2, with 7 positions matching TRBD2. V gave up 5 bases and J gave up 6 bases; unmatched junction bases: 9. CDR1 LNHDA and CDR2 SQIVND come from the germline V gene (reference sequence). The CDR3 length is 15 residues. The CDR3 protein is CASSPQTSSPGELFF. The CDR3 coding sequence is TGTGCCAGTAGTCCCCAGACTAGCTCCCCCGGGGAGCTGTTTTTT.

This sequence joins TRBV13 and TRBJ2-7, with 11 bases lining up with TRBD2. The CDR3 length is 16 residues. Germline CDR1 PRHDT, CDR2 FYEKMQ (reference sequence). The ends lost 5 bases at V and 3 bases at J; junction bases unmatched: 9. The chain's CDR3 is CASSNTRLAGFYEQYF. The CDR3 nucleotides are TGTGCCAGCAGCAATACAAGACTAGCGGGGTTCTACGAGCAGTACTTC.

This clone has a single count. The J gene is TRBJ2-5, the V gene TRBV7-2; 7 bases map to TRBD1. The trim removed 5 bases at V and 2 bases at J, leaving 5 bases unmatched. Germline V CDR1 and CDR2: SGHTA, FQGNSA. The CDR3 spans 14 residues. The CDR3 DNA follows: TGTGCCAGCAGCCCAAGGACAGGTCAAGAGACCCAGTACTTC. It yields the protein CASSPRTGQETQYF.

The rearrangement joins TRBV7-9 to TRBJ1-2; D is unresolved. The CDR3 covers 16 residues. Germline lookup yields CDR1 SEHNR and CDR2 FQNEAQ (reference sequence). V was trimmed by 6 bases and J by 0 bases, leaving 17 bases between them. CDR3 sequence (DNA): TGTGCCAGCAGTTTAATCTCCAGTTCTGCTAACTATGGCTACACCTTC. The encoded protein is CASSLISSSANYGYTF.